This entry features one TCR beta chain sequence. Its antigen is unidentified. For approximately eleven days, roughly 9 x 10^4 sorted CD4+ cells grew with T cell-depleted PBMCs and CEF. V lost 6 bases and J lost 3; bases outside the gene matches: 6. This CDR3 spans 14 amino acids. Germline V gene data show CDR1 as SEHNR and CDR2 as FQNEAQ (reference sequence). This table comes from immunoSEQ multiplex PCR, and its TCRdb copy is limited to in-frame clones, with some not included. The sample includes roughly 43,000 clones, over 75% of them seen just once. This record belongs to a study of CD4 T cells in relation to SARS-CoV-2 and coronaviruses. Study context: ViraFEST: approximately eleven-day antigen culture of PBMCs, then TCR beta CDR3 sequencing.

The V gene is TRBV7-9, the J gene TRBJ2-7, with TRBD2 matching over 9 bases. This receptor was identified in an adult with COVID-19. The sequenced material came from naive CD4+ T cells from PBMCs, cultured in vitro. Subset in this sample: naive CD4+ T cells isolated by negative enrichment. CDR3 sequence (DNA): TGTGCCAGCAGTAAAAGCGGGAGGAACTACGAGCAGTACTTC. Its protein is CASSKSGRNYEQYF.